This T cell receptor (beta chain) was retrieved from a study of early T cells in non-severe SARS-CoV-2 infection. About the research overall: Whole-blood bulk RNA, unsorted, was sequenced, and chains were unpaired.

This clonotype occurred many times. Individually, cDNA molecules had unique molecular identifiers attached to them. TCRdb reanalysed the 5' RACE reads using MiXCR and keeps one entry per CDR3 protein. The data show more than 50,000 distinct CDR3 sequences, roughly an eighth seen once. Unmatched junction bases numbered 0, after V lost 7 bases and J lost 3 bases. CDR1 is SQVTM, CDR2 ANQGSEA, per germline. This CDR3 is 11 amino acids long. V gene TRBV29-1 combines with J gene TRBJ2-3, with 8 positions matching TRBD2. The sequence came from an adult who was a healthcare worker with PCR-confirmed SARS-CoV-2 infection or an uninfected control (not recorded which). This specimen consisted of whole blood, obtained at baseline. The CDR3 is CSAGGTDTQYF. CDR3 nucleotide sequence: TGCAGCGCGGGGGGGACAGATACGCAGTATTTT.